This TCR beta chain appears in the sequencing data of a study of blood T cell repertoires in COVID-19. Study background: The United States, Italy and Spain were the sources of the acute and convalescent COVID-19 samples. Sample material is recorded as cDNA or gDNA derived from T cells, B-cell-depleted T cells, or PBMCs.

Germline V CDR1 and CDR2: MNHEY, SMNVEV (reference sequence). Trimming took off 1 base at V and 7 bases at J, with 14 bases between the two ends. The CDR3 consists of 14 residues. Per the original data handling: Estimation of nucleated cell counts relied on the amplification of reference gene primers. Generated by immunoSEQ multiplex PCR, the TCRdb table keeps only in-frame clones and is missing some. The DNA was the basis for D and trimming; V, J and clone size are from that table. The sample yields about 200,000 clones, 80% to 90% seen once. Sequenced input: peripheral blood. The chain uses TRBV27 and TRBJ2-7, with D perhaps matching TRBD1 (5 bases). The TCR was taken from a woman in her 70s with acute or convalescent COVID-19. CDR3 sequence reads: CASSLYGAGKEQYF. Written as DNA, the CDR3 is TGTGCCAGCAGTTTATATGGAGCAGGGAAGGAGCAGTACTTC.